One T cell receptor beta chain is described in this entry. Per the original methods: For nucleated cells, counts were estimated from reference gene primer amplification. The protocol was immunoSEQ multiplex PCR, while the TCRdb copy is restricted to in-frame clones and leaves out a portion. V and J calls and clone size are as listed in that table; D and trimming were resolved from the DNA. The sample lists approximately 350,000 clones; approximately 90% were seen once. These data are taken from a study of blood T cell repertoires in COVID-19. The sequenced sample consisted of PBMCs or T cells enriched from blood (not recorded which). This TCR came from a young man who had recovered from COVID-19.

The DNA of the CDR3 is TGTGCCAGCAGAAAAGGACAGGCTCAGCCCCAGCATTTT. Encoded protein: CASRKGQAQPQHF. V gene TRBV28 combines with J gene TRBJ1-5; 7 nucleotides match TRBD1. The CDR3 has 13 amino acids. Germline assignment: CDR1 MDHEN and CDR2 SYDVKM. Germline trimming cut 6 bases from V and 6 bases from J; bases unmatched to any gene: 5.